Listed here are 28 T cell receptor beta chains from one sample, sequenced in a study of blood T cells in healthy people across ages. Together with a sample-barcoded 5' primer, a J-beta primer mix was included in a second PCR lasting about 6 to 12 cycles. TCRdb recomputed calls from the 5' RACE reads with MiXCR, one row per CDR3 protein. The repertoire holds roughly 1.6 million distinct CDR3 sequences, with about 32% as singletons. Source material: blood. The receptors shown here come from a woman in her thirties in good health.

The V and J genes are TRBV7-9 and TRBJ2-4; 12 nucleotides align to TRBD1. Germline trimming cut 5 bases from V and 1 base from J; bases unmatched to any gene: 12. The germline V gene has CDR1 SEHNR and CDR2 FQNEAQ (reference sequence). The CDR3 is 19 residues long. CDR3 region: CASSPQGQGAYSAKNIQYF. The CDR3 DNA reads TGTGCCAGCAGCCCCCAGGGACAGGGGGCGTATTCGGCCAAAAACATTCAGTACTTC.

The CDR3 loop is CASSSEVNEKLFF. The CDR3 DNA follows: TGTGCCAGCAGTTCTGAGGTTAATGAAAAACTGTTTTTT. The rearrangement uses TRBV12-3 or TRBV12-4 and TRBJ1-4, with no clear D. The CDR3 runs to 13 residues. The germline V and J ends were trimmed by 4 bases and 4 bases, with 7 bases remaining between them.

In this sample, this clonotype turned up a few times. The V gene is TRBV10-3, the J gene TRBJ2-7; TRBD1 might be the D (5 bases). From germline, CDR1 is ENHRY and CDR2 SYGVKD. This CDR3 spans 12 amino acids. Trimming pared 4 bases from V and 5 bases from J, leaving 9 bases between. CDR3 in DNA: TGTGCCATCAGTGGACAGACAAACGAGCAGTACTTC. Translating gives CAISGQTNEQYF.

The chain uses TRBV28 and TRBJ2-5, with D possibly matching TRBD2 (7 bases). Germline V gene sequence: CDR1 MDHEN, CDR2 SYDVKM. The CDR3 spans 14 residues. Trimming cost V 8 bases and J 4 bases, with 17 bases left between them. CDR3 DNA sequence: TGTGCCAGCCGCCCGGGGGAGGGGGGAGAGACCCAGTACTTC. The encoded protein is CASRPGEGGETQYF.

Only a few counts were recorded for this clonotype. The chain joins TRBV4-2 to TRBJ2-1, with 9 bases matching TRBD1. CDR1 and CDR2 from the germline V gene are LGHNA and YNFKEQ. The CDR3 length is 16 residues. V lost 8 bases and J lost 8; bases outside the gene matches: 16. CDR3 amino acids: CASDKPPGQGRDEQFF. For the CDR3, the DNA is TGTGCCAGCGATAAGCCCCCGGGACAGGGACGCGATGAGCAGTTCTTC.

This clonotype has only a few counts. This chain uses TRBV18 with TRBJ2-3, with D unclear. CDR3 length: 13 amino acids. Germline V gene lookup returns CDR1 KGHSH and CDR2 LQKENI. Trimming removed 5 bases at V and 2 bases at J, with 8 bases between. CDR3 nucleotide sequence: TGTGCCAGCTCAAATAGCTTCACAGATACGCAGTATTTT. Its protein is CASSNSFTDTQYF.

Many counts were recorded for this clonotype. The chain combines TRBV5-1 with TRBJ2-7, with TRBD2 as a possible D gene (5 bases). The V end was cut by 0 bases, the J end by 5 bases, with 15 bases between. Germline V gene sequence: CDR1 SGHRS, CDR2 YFSETQ. This CDR3 has 15 residues. CDR3 in amino acids: CASSLVGTGFDEQYF. In DNA form, the CDR3 reads TGCGCCAGCAGCTTGGTAGGTACGGGATTCGACGAGCAGTACTTC.

V and J are TRBV5-1 and TRBJ2-2, with D perhaps TRBD2 (5 bases). The CDR3 is made up of 15 amino acids. V dropped 0 bases and J dropped 7 bases, with 13 bases sitting between them. Germline assignment: CDR1 SGHRS and CDR2 YFSETQ. This chain's CDR3 is CASSLGAGIVGELFF. For the CDR3, the DNA is TGCGCCAGCAGCTTGGGGGCCGGGATTGTCGGGGAGCTGTTTTTT.

The chain combines TRBV15 with TRBJ2-5; D remains unclear. The CDR3 is 15 amino acids. The V gene lost 3 bases and the J gene lost 4 bases, with 15 bases spanning the gap. Germline CDR1 is LNHNV and CDR2 is YYDKDF (reference sequence). The CDR3 region has the DNA TGTGCCACCAGCAGGAGGTCTCCTGGTAGAGAGACCCAGTACTTC. Translation gives CATSRRSPGRETQYF.

This clonotype was recorded a few times. The chain couples TRBV27 to TRBJ2-2; D not certain. The germline CDR1 and CDR2 sequences are MNHEY and SMNVEV (reference sequence). Trimming took 3 bases from V and 1 from J, leaving 9 bases between them. The CDR3 runs 15 residues. CDR3 sequence: CASSLLGVNTGELFF. The CDR3 coding sequence is TGTGCCAGCAGTTTGCTGGGTGTGAACACCGGGGAGCTGTTTTTT.

The gene calls are TRBV6-5 and TRBJ2-3; D possibly corresponds to TRBD2 (6 bases). The CDR3 contains 15 residues. Germline CDR1 reads MNHEY; CDR2 reads SVGAGI. Between the trimmed V and J ends, which lost 0 bases and 3 bases, there was a span of 10 bases. The CDR3, as DNA: TGTGCCAGCAGTTACTCGACGGCGGGGACAGATACGCAGTATTTT. Protein product: CASSYSTAGTDTQYF.

The chain's CDR3 is CASGSPPGSGSPGELFF. As DNA, the CDR3 is TGTGCTAGTGGTTCCCCCCCGGGTAGCGGGAGCCCCGGGGAGCTGTTTTTT. The V and J genes are TRBV12-5 and TRBJ2-2; TRBD2 agrees at 9 bases. Losses at the gene ends were 4 bases for V and 6 bases for J; bases not matched to a gene: 12. Germline-derived CDR1 and CDR2 are LGHNT and FRNRAP. This CDR3 has 17 residues. The entire variable domain, with the rest obtained from reference TRBV12-5 and TRBJ2-2, is as follows: DARVTQTPRHKVTEMGQEVTMRCQPILGHNTVFWYRQTMMQGLELLAYFRNRAPLDDSGMPKDRFSAEMPDATLATLKIQPSEPRDSAVYFCASGSPPGSGSPGELFFGEGSRLTVL.

This clonotype was detected ten times or more. V usage is TRBV29-1 and J usage is TRBJ2-6, with a weak D call TRBD1 (6 bases). The length of the CDR3 is 20 residues. Germline loops: CDR1 SQVTM, CDR2 ANQGSEA. Trimming cost V 6 bases and J 0 bases, with 27 bases left between them. The CDR3 protein is CSVPEDKQGIMVSGANVLTF. In DNA form, the CDR3 reads TGCAGCGTCCCGGAGGATAAACAGGGAATTATGGTCTCTGGGGCCAACGTCCTGACTTTC.

The table lists this clonotype with a few counts. The genes are TRBV21-1 and TRBJ1-2. TRBV21-1 is a pseudogene locus. The CDR3 runs 14 residues. CDR3 DNA: TGTGCCAGCAGGAAGGCGAACGGATTCCTAGGCTACACCTTC. Amino acid sequence: CASRKANGFLGYTF.

This clonotype was seen a few times. The genes are TRBV3-1 and TRBJ2-1, with D perhaps TRBD2 (7 bases). The CDR3 runs 14 residues. Per germline, CDR1 LGHDT and CDR2 YNNKEL (reference sequence). V lost 3 bases and J 7 bases, leaving 13 bases between the germline ends. The chain's CDR3 is CASSQGRGVNEQFF. In nucleotides, the CDR3 is TGTGCCAGCAGCCAGGGGAGGGGGGTGAATGAGCAGTTCTTC.

This clonotype appeared many times. The chain has TRBV29-1 and TRBJ1-1; 8 bases align to TRBD1. The CDR3 has 13 amino acids. CDR1 SQVTM and CDR2 ANQGSEA come from the germline V gene. V dropped 4 bases and J dropped 6; count of bases not matched to a gene: 7. The CDR3, as DNA: TGCAGCGTTGTGTCAGGGGGCTCTTCTGAAGCTTTCTTT. This sequence encodes CSVVSGGSSEAFF. The entire variable domain, with the rest obtained from reference TRBV29-1 and TRBJ1-1, is as follows: SAVISQKPSRDICQRGTSLTIQCQVDSQVTMMFWYRQQPGQSLTLIATANQGSEATYESGFVIDKFPISRPNLTFSTLTVSNMSPEDSSIYLCSVVSGGSSEAFFGQGTRLTVV.

V gene TRBV6-1 combines with J gene TRBJ1-1; unclear D gene. Germline V gene sequence: CDR1 MNHNS, CDR2 SASEGT. The CDR3 loop spans 14 amino acids. V was shortened by 3 bases and J by 1 base, with 9 bases between the two germline ends. In DNA, the CDR3 is TGTGCCAGCAGTGATTTCGGGAGGAACACTGAAGCTTTCTTT. Amino acids: CASSDFGRNTEAFF.

This clonotype was found a few times. The genes are TRBV5-6 and TRBJ2-5; a weak D match, TRBD1 (5 bases). The ends were cut back, 5 bases at V and 0 bases at J, with 14 bases in the middle. Germline V gene sequence: CDR1 SGHDT, CDR2 YYEEEE. This CDR3 region has 15 residues. CDR3: CASSPRQWYQETQYF. For the CDR3, the DNA is TGTGCCAGCAGTCCCAGACAGTGGTACCAAGAGACCCAGTACTTC. Together with reference TRBV5-6 and TRBJ2-5, the CDR3 gives the full variable domain: DAGVTQSPTHLIKTRGQQVTLRCSPKSGHDTVSWYQQALGQGPQFIFQYYEEEERQRGNFPDRFSGHQFPNYSSELNVNALLLGDSALYLCASSPRQWYQETQYFGPGTRLLVL.

V usage is TRBV7-8 and J usage is TRBJ2-7, with 11 bases matching TRBD2. The CDR3 totals 16 residues. Germline loops: CDR1 SGHVS, CDR2 FQNEAQ. Trimming removed 5 bases from V and 1 base from J; junction bases left unmatched: 7. CDR3 protein: CASSPSTSGGSYEQYF. As DNA, the CDR3 is TGTGCCAGCAGCCCCTCTACTAGCGGGGGTTCCTACGAGCAGTACTTC.

V is TRBV4-1 and J is TRBJ2-1, with TRBD2 identical over 7 bases. The CDR3 is 14 amino acids. Trimming cost V 1 base and J 7 bases; bases outside gene matches: 4. Per germline, CDR1 MGHRA and CDR2 YSYEKL. The CDR3 here is CASSQAGAGNEQFF. The CDR3 DNA sequence: TGCGCCAGCAGCCAAGCGGGAGCGGGGAATGAGCAGTTCTTC.

This clonotype turned up a few times. V usage is TRBV20-1 and J usage is TRBJ2-1; 8 positions agree with TRBD2. The V segment lost 5 bases and the J segment 4 bases; nucleotides outside the gene matches: 10. The CDR3 is 15 residues long. Germline V lookup: CDR1 DFQATT, CDR2 SNEGSKA (reference sequence). CDR3 region: CSASKRGPKYNEQFF. Here the CDR3 DNA reads TGCAGTGCTTCAAAGCGGGGGCCGAAATACAATGAGCAGTTCTTC.

The chain has TRBV7-9 and TRBJ1-1, with 7 bases that match TRBD1. CDR3 length: 12 amino acids. V lost 4 bases, J lost 7 bases, and 3 bases stayed unmatched. Germline assignment: CDR1 SEHNR and CDR2 FQNEAQ (reference sequence). The CDR3 is CASSWDRFEAFF. CDR3 coding DNA: TGTGCCAGCAGCTGGGACAGATTTGAAGCTTTCTTT.

The rearrangement uses TRBV20-1 and TRBJ1-4; D might be TRBD1 (5 bases). CDR1 is DFQATT and CDR2 is SNEGSKA in the germline V gene (reference sequence). The CDR3 runs 12 residues. The V gene lost 6 bases and the J gene lost 8 bases, with 13 bases spanning the gap. This CDR3 reads CSAEGKEEKLFF. The DNA for the CDR3 is TGCAGTGCCGAGGGGAAGGAGGAAAAACTGTTTTTT.

Points on this clonotype: Possible read error: a much larger clone is one base away. This chain joins TRBV29-1 and TRBJ2-6; D uncertain. V lost 6 bases and J 0 bases, leaving 9 bases between the germline ends. Per the germline V gene, CDR1 is SQVTM and CDR2 is ANQGSEA. This CDR3 contains 14 residues. CDR3 amino acids: CSVDLASGANVLTF. The DNA of the CDR3 is TGCAGCGTGGACCTCGCCTCTGGGGCCAACGTCCTGACTTTC. The full variable domain, rest sourced from reference TRBV29-1 and TRBJ2-6, is SAVISQKPSRDICQRGTSLTIQCQVDSQVTMMFWYRQQPGQSLTLIATANQGSEATYESGFVIDKFPISRPNLTFSTLTVSNMSPEDSSIYLCSVDLASGANVLTFGAGSRLTVL.

The chain carries TRBV27 and TRBJ1-1; D is undetermined. Germline V gene data show CDR1 as MNHEY and CDR2 as SMNVEV (reference sequence). The CDR3 covers 14 residues. V dropped 4 bases and J dropped 2 bases, with 11 bases sitting between them. Here the CDR3 reads CASSSPSFNTEAFF. The CDR3 DNA reads TGTGCCAGCAGTTCCCCATCCTTTAACACTGAAGCTTTCTTT.

This clonotype was picked up a small number of times. The chain uses TRBV15 and TRBJ2-7; D possibly matches TRBD1 or TRBD2 (5 bases each). V was shortened by 0 bases and J by 2 bases, with 14 bases between the two germline ends. Germline V CDR1 and CDR2: LNHNV, YYDKDF (reference sequence). The CDR3 has 16 residues. The CDR3 here is CATSREGLDRTYEQYF. In DNA form, the CDR3 reads TGTGCCACCAGCAGAGAAGGACTCGACAGAACCTACGAGCAGTACTTC.

The chain links TRBV20-1 to TRBJ1-2; 7 nucleotides agree with TRBD1. J gave up 1 base and V 0 bases, and 5 bases lay outside the gene matches. The CDR3 is made up of 15 amino acids. The germline CDR1 and CDR2 sequences are DFQATT and SNEGSKA (reference sequence). Here the CDR3 reads CSARDRQGLNYGYTF. DNA for the CDR3: TGCAGTGCTAGAGATAGACAGGGACTTAACTATGGCTACACCTTC.

The chain recombines TRBV6-1 with TRBJ1-5, with TRBD1 identical over 10 bases. Germline values: CDR1 MNHNS, CDR2 SASEGT. This CDR3 has 17 residues. The J segment lost 2 bases and the V segment lost 2 bases, leaving 6 bases of the junction unmatched. The CDR3 bases are TGTGCCAGCAGTGAACCGGCCGGGACAGGGGGCAATCAGCCCCAGCATTTT. Amino acids: CASSEPAGTGGNQPQHF.